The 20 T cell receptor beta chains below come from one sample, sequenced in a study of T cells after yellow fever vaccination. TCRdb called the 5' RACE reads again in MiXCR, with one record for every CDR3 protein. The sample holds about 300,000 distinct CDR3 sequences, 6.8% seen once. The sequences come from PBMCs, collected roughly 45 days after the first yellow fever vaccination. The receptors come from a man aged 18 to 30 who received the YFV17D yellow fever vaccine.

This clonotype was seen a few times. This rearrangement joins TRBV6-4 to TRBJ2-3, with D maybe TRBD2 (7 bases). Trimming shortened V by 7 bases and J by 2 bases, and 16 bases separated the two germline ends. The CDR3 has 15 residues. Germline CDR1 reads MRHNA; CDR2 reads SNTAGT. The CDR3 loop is CASKPGGQDTDTQYF. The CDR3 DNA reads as TGTGCCAGCAAGCCGGGGGGCCAGGACACAGATACGCAGTATTTT.

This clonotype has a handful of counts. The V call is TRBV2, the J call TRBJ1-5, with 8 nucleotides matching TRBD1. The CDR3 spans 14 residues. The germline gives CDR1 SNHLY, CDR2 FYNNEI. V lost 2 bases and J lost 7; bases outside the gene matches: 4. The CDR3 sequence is CASSENRGEQPQHF. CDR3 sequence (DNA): TGTGCCAGCAGTGAAAACAGGGGGGAACAGCCCCAGCATTTT.

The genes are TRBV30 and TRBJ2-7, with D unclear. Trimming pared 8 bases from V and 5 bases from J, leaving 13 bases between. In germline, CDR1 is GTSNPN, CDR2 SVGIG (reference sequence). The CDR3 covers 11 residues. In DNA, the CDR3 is TGTGCCGGCAAAAGGTGGCACGAGCAGTACTTC. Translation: CAGKRWHEQYF.

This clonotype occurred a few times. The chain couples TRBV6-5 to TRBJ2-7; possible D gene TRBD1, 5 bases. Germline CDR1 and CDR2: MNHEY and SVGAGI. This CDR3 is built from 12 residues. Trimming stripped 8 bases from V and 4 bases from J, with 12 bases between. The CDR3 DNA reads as TGTGCCAGCCTAGGACACCGTTACGAGCAGTACTTC. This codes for CASLGHRYEQYF.

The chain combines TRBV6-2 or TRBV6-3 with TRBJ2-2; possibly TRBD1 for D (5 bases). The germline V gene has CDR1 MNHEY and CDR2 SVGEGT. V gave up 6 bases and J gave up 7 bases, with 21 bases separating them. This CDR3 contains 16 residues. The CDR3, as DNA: TGTGCCAGCAGGAAAACAGGCGACCTAGGGGTCGGGGAGCTGTTTTTT. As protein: CASRKTGDLGVGELFF.

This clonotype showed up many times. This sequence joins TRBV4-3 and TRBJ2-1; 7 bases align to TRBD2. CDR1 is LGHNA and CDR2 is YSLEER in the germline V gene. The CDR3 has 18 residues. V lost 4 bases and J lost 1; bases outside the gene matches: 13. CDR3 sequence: CASSRLGTGGGSYNEQFF. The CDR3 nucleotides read TGCGCCAGCAGCCGTCTTGGTACGGGGGGTGGTTCCTACAATGAGCAGTTCTTC.

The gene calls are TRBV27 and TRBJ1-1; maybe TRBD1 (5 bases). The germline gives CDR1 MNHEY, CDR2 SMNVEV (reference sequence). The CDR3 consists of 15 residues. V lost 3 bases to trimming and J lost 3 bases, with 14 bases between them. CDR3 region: CASSLGPRGDTEAFF. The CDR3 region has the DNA TGTGCCAGCAGTTTGGGGCCCCGGGGGGACACTGAAGCTTTCTTT.

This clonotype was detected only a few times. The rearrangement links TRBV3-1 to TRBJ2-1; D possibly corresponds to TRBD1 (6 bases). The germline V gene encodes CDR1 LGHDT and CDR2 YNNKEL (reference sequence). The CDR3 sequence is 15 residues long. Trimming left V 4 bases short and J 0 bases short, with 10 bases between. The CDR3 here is CASSPEGVSYNEQFF. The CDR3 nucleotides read TGTGCCAGCAGCCCCGAGGGGGTCTCCTACAATGAGCAGTTCTTC.

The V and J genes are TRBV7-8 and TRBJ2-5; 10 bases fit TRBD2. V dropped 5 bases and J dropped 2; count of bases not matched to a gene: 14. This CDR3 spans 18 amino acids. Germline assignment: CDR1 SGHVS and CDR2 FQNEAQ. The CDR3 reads CASSRTNSLAGEQETQYF. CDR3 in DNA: TGTGCCAGCAGCCGGACGAACAGTCTAGCGGGGGAACAAGAGACCCAGTACTTC.

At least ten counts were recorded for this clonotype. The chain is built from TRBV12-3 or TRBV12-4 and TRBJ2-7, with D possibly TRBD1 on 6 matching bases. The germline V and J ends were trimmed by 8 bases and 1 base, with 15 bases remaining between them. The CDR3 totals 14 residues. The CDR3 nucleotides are TGTGCCAGCGGACCACAGGGTCCGTCCTACGAGCAGTACTTC. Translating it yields CASGPQGPSYEQYF.

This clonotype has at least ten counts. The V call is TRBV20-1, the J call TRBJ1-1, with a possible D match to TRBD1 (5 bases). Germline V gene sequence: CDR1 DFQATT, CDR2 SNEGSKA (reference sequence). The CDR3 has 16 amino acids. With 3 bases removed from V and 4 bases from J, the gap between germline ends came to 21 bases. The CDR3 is CSARGFTGGRGTEAFF. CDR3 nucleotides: TGCAGTGCTAGGGGCTTTACCGGGGGACGTGGCACTGAAGCTTTCTTT.

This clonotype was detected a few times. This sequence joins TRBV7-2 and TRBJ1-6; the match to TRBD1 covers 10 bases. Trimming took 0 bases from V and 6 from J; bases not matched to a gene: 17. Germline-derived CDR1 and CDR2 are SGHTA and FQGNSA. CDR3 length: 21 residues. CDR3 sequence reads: CASSLAATGTGVRRGNSPLHF. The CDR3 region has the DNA TGTGCCAGCAGCTTAGCAGCAACCGGGACAGGGGTTCGCCGTGGTAATTCACCCCTCCACTTT. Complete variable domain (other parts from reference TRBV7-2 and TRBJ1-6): GAGVSQSPSNKVTEKGKDVELRCDPISGHTALYWYRQSLGQGLEFLIYFQGNSAPDKSGLPSDRFSAERTGGSVSTLTIQRTQQEDSAVYLCASSLAATGTGVRRGNSPLHFGNGTRLTVT.

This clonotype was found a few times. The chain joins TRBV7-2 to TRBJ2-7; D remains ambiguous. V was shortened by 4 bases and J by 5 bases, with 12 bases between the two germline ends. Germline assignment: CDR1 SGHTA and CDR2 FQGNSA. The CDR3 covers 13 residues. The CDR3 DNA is TGTGCCAGCAGCTCCAGATTCGGTAACGAGCAGTACGTC. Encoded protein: CASSSRFGNEQYV.

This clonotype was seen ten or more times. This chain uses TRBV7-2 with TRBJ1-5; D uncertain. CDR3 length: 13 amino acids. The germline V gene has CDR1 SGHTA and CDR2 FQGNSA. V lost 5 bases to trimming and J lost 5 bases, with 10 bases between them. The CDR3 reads CASSPRYDQPQHF. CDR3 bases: TGTGCCAGCAGCCCGCGCTATGATCAGCCCCAGCATTTT.

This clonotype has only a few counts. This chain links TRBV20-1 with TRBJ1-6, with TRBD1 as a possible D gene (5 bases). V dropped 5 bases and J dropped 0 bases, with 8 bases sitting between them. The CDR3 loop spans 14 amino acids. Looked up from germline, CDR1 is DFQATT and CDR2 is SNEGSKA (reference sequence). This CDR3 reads CSAGHSSYNSPLHF. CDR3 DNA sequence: TGCAGTGCTGGACACAGCTCCTATAATTCACCCCTCCACTTT.

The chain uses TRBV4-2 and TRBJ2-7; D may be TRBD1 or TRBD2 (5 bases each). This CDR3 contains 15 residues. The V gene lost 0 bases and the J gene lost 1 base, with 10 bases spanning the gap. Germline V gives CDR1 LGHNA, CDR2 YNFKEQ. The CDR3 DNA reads TGTGCCAGCAGCCAAGAAGGGACCGGTTCCTACGAGCAGTACTTC. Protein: CASSQEGTGSYEQYF.

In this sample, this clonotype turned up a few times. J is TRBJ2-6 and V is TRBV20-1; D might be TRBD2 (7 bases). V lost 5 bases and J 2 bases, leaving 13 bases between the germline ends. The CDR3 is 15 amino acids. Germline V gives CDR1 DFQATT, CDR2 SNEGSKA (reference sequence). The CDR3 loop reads CSAVAGAAGANVLTF. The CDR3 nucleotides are TGCAGTGCTGTGGCGGGGGCGGCTGGGGCCAACGTCCTGACTTTC.

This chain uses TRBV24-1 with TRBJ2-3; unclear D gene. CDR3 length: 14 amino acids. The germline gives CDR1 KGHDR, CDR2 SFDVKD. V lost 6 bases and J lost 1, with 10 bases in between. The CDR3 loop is CATSSLEGTDTQYF. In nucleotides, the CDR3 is TGTGCCACCAGTAGCTTAGAGGGCACAGATACGCAGTATTTT.

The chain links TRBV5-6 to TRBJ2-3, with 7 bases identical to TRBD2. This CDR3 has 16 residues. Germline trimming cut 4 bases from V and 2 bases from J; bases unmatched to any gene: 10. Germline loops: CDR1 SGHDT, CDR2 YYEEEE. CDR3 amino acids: CASSPMGGVDTDTQYF. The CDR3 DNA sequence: TGTGCCAGCAGCCCGATGGGGGGGGTTGACACAGATACGCAGTATTTT.

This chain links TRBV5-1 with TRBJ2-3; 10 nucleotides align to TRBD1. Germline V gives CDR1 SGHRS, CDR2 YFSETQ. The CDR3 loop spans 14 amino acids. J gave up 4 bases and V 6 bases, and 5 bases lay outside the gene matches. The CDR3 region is CASTKTGGADTQYF. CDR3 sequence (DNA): TGCGCCAGCACGAAGACAGGGGGCGCAGATACGCAGTATTTT.